This T cell receptor beta chain appears in the sequencing data of a study of cytomegalovirus exposure and HLA in healthy donors. About the study: The early release's HLA-typed donors yielded 80 million to 95 million unique TCRs.

PCR used 60 Vbeta primers and 13 Jbeta primers. Some clones are missing from TCRdb's copy, which holds only in-frame ones; the method was immunoSEQ multiplex PCR. Among over 150,000 clones listed, approximately 80% were seen once. From germline, CDR1 is KGHSH and CDR2 LQKENI. This CDR3 is 17 amino acids long. V gave up 3 bases and J gave up 1 base, with 16 bases separating them. Note on this clone: Antigen specificity is unknown.

Study-level results: Later on, analysis showed that most CMV-associated TCR beta chains appeared to be HLA-restricted. Per published reports, the classifier diagnosed cytomegalovirus status with high specificity and sensitivity. Researchers counted over 150 TCR beta chains as cytomegalovirus-associated.

The gene calls are TRBV18 and TRBJ1-5; D perhaps matches TRBD1 (5 bases). This TCR was sampled from a woman in her thirties or forties in good health and CMV-seropositive. Sequencing input: PBMCs. CDR3: CASSPRDRLKSNQPQHF. The CDR3 DNA is TGTGCCAGCTCACCGCGGGACCGACTAAAGAGCAATCAGCCCCAGCATTTT.